The rows below give T cell receptor beta chains drawn from one sample of a study of blood T cell repertoires in COVID-19. Assay: immunoSEQ multiplex PCR; the TCRdb copy retains only in-frame clones and omits some. The sample yields about 270,000 clones, 81% seen once. The specimen sequenced was peripheral blood. These receptors originate from a woman aged 55-69 years with active or convalescent COVID-19. Each CDR3 is given with its conserved first and last residue. A D gene is named only where the DNA matches it firmly. Part of the rows lack a size; the others show once, few, many or a class for expanded clones.

clone_size: .
v_call: TRBV6-1
d_call: .
j_call: TRBJ2-3
cdr3_aa: CASSEILAGSTDTQYF
cdr3_nt: TGTGCCAGCAGTGAAATCCTCGCGGGGAGCACAGATACGCAGTATTTT

clone_size: .
v_call: TRBV7-3
d_call: TRBD2
j_call: TRBJ2-3
cdr3_aa: CASSFSGGRADTQYF
cdr3_nt: TGTGCCAGCAGCTTTAGCGGGGGCCGTGCAGATACGCAGTATTTT

clone_size: .
v_call: TRBV9
d_call: .
j_call: TRBJ2-7
cdr3_aa: CASAEGPGYEQYF
cdr3_nt: TGTGCCAGTGCGGAGGGACCGGGGTACGAGCAGTACTTC

clone_size: once
v_call: TRBV23-1
d_call: TRBD1
j_call: TRBJ2-3
cdr3_aa: CASSRPRDRKTDTQYF
cdr3_nt: TGCGCCAGCAGTCGCCCCCGGGACAGAAAGACAGATACGCAGTATTTT

clone_size: .
v_call: TRBV7-8
d_call: .
j_call: TRBJ2-3
cdr3_aa: CASSFQMPDTQYF
cdr3_nt: TGTGCCAGCAGCTTTCAGATGCCAGATACGCAGTATTTT

clone_size: .
v_call: TRBV5-4
d_call: .
j_call: TRBJ1-4
cdr3_aa: CASSLTGYEKLFF
cdr3_nt: TGTGCCAGCAGCTTGACAGGGTATGAAAAACTGTTTTTT

clone_size: .
v_call: TRBV6-5
d_call: TRBD1
j_call: TRBJ1-4
cdr3_aa: CASSYYGTGEKLFF
cdr3_nt: TGTGCCAGCAGTTACTACGGGACAGGAGAAAAACTGTTTTTT

clone_size: .
v_call: TRBV6-5
d_call: .
j_call: TRBJ1-6
cdr3_aa: CASSPTGLISPLHF
cdr3_nt: TGTGCCAGCAGCCCAACGGGACTCATTTCACCCCTCCACTTT

clone_size: .
v_call: TRBV4-1
d_call: .
j_call: TRBJ2-1
cdr3_aa: CASSQGTLGGEQFF
cdr3_nt: TGCGCCAGCAGCCAGGGTACTCTTGGGGGGGAGCAGTTCTTC

clone_size: .
v_call: TRBV5-6
d_call: .
j_call: TRBJ2-7
cdr3_aa: CASSLITGPYEQYF
cdr3_nt: TGTGCCAGCAGCTTGATTACAGGGCCCTACGAGCAGTACTTC

clone_size: few
v_call: TRBV18
d_call: TRBD1
j_call: TRBJ1-2
cdr3_aa: CASSPQDRALLYGYTF
cdr3_nt: TGTGCCAGCTCACCACAGGACAGGGCCCTCCTCTATGGCTACACCTTC

clone_size: .
v_call: TRBV7-8
d_call: .
j_call: TRBJ1-2
cdr3_aa: CASSFEPQKGYTF
cdr3_nt: TGTGCCAGCAGCTTCGAGCCCCAAAAGGGCTACACCTTC

clone_size: .
v_call: TRBV13
d_call: .
j_call: TRBJ2-7
cdr3_aa: CASSSDRSVYEQYF
cdr3_nt: TGTGCCAGCAGCTCCGACAGGTCTGTCTACGAGCAGTACTTC

clone_size: .
v_call: TRBV7-6
d_call: TRBD2
j_call: TRBJ2-1
cdr3_aa: CASSKRGLAGGPPKQFF
cdr3_nt: TGTGCCAGCAGCAAGAGAGGACTAGCGGGGGGGCCACCCAAGCAGTTCTTC

clone_size: few
v_call: TRBV6-5
d_call: .
j_call: TRBJ2-5
cdr3_aa: CASVSGRGFQETQYF
cdr3_nt: TGTGCCAGCGTTTCAGGACGGGGGTTCCAAGAGACCCAGTACTTC

clone_size: once
v_call: TRBV7-3
d_call: .
j_call: TRBJ1-4
cdr3_aa: CASRKTGDEKLFF
cdr3_nt: TGTGCCAGCAGAAAGACGGGGGATGAAAAACTGTTTTTT

clone_size: .
v_call: TRBV9
d_call: TRBD1
j_call: TRBJ1-1
cdr3_aa: CASSGGDSLNTEAFF
cdr3_nt: TGTGCCAGCAGCGGGGGGGACAGCCTGAACACTGAAGCTTTCTTT

clone_size: .
v_call: TRBV18
d_call: TRBD1
j_call: TRBJ1-3
cdr3_aa: CASSASGQGKTIYF
cdr3_nt: TGTGCCAGCTCAGCATCGGGACAGGGGAAAACCATATATTTT

clone_size: once
v_call: TRBV27
d_call: TRBD1
j_call: TRBJ2-1
cdr3_aa: CASSSRTGGEQFF
cdr3_nt: TGTGCCAGCAGTTCCCGGACAGGGGGTGAGCAGTTCTTC

clone_size: .
v_call: TRBV10-2
d_call: .
j_call: TRBJ1-3
cdr3_aa: CASSPGQINTIYF
cdr3_nt: TGCGCCAGCAGCCCCGGACAAATAAACACCATATATTTT

clone_size: .
v_call: TRBV2
d_call: .
j_call: TRBJ1-1
cdr3_aa: CASTDQTLGTEAFF
cdr3_nt: TGTGCCAGCACCGACCAGACTCTCGGTACTGAAGCTTTCTTT

clone_size: .
v_call: TRBV5-1
d_call: TRBD2
j_call: TRBJ2-5
cdr3_aa: CASSLALGLTAGIQETQYF
cdr3_nt: TGCGCCAGCAGCTTGGCGTTAGGACTAACAGCGGGGATCCAAGAGACCCAGTACTTC

clone_size: once
v_call: TRBV7-2
d_call: .
j_call: TRBJ2-3
cdr3_aa: CASSGGNTQYF
cdr3_nt: TGTGCCAGCAGCGGAGGAAATACGCAGTATTTT

clone_size: once
v_call: TRBV11-2
d_call: .
j_call: TRBJ2-3
cdr3_aa: CASSLAGDTQYF
cdr3_nt: TGTGCCAGCAGCCTCGCCGGGGATACGCAGTATTTT

clone_size: .
v_call: TRBV6-1
d_call: TRBD1
j_call: TRBJ2-3
cdr3_aa: CASSAGQGLLGTDTQYF
cdr3_nt: TGTGCCAGCAGTGCCGGACAGGGGTTGCTAGGCACAGATACGCAGTATTTT

clone_size: .
v_call: TRBV27
d_call: .
j_call: TRBJ1-2
cdr3_aa: CASSLLRGRGTYGYTF
cdr3_nt: TGTGCCAGCAGTCTCCTTAGGGGGAGGGGGACCTATGGCTACACCTTC

clone_size: few
v_call: TRBV19
d_call: .
j_call: TRBJ1-5
cdr3_aa: CASSSWGVNQPQHF
cdr3_nt: TGTGCCAGTAGTTCGTGGGGAGTGAATCAGCCCCAGCATTTT

clone_size: few
v_call: TRBV9
d_call: .
j_call: TRBJ1-6
cdr3_aa: CASSVGGLVDSPLHF
cdr3_nt: TGTGCCAGCAGCGTAGGGGGACTAGTGGATTCACCCCTCCACTTT

clone_size: .
v_call: TRBV7-9
d_call: TRBD2
j_call: TRBJ2-5
cdr3_aa: CASRSGGEETQYF
cdr3_nt: TGTGCCAGCAGAAGCGGGGGGGAGGAGACCCAGTACTTC

clone_size: .
v_call: TRBV7-9
d_call: .
j_call: TRBJ2-2
cdr3_aa: CASSLVRASGSGELFF
cdr3_nt: TGTGCCAGCAGCTTAGTACGGGCTTCGGGGTCCGGGGAGCTGTTTTTT

clone_size: .
v_call: TRBV9
d_call: TRBD1
j_call: TRBJ2-7
cdr3_aa: CASSKRQGAAGEQYF
cdr3_nt: TGTGCCAGCAGCAAAAGACAGGGGGCGGCGGGCGAGCAGTACTTC

clone_size: .
v_call: TRBV5-6
d_call: .
j_call: TRBJ1-2
cdr3_aa: CASSHPRDRGYGYTF
cdr3_nt: TGTGCCAGCAGCCACCCAAGGGATAGGGGCTATGGCTACACCTTC

clone_size: .
v_call: TRBV27
d_call: TRBD1
j_call: TRBJ2-1
cdr3_aa: CASCPGQNFNEQFF
cdr3_nt: TGTGCCAGCTGTCCGGGACAGAACTTCAATGAGCAGTTCTTC

clone_size: .
v_call: TRBV5-1
d_call: TRBD1
j_call: TRBJ2-2
cdr3_aa: CASSPRTGGQTGELFF
cdr3_nt: TGCGCCAGCAGCCCGCGGACAGGGGGCCAAACCGGGGAGCTGTTTTTT

clone_size: .
v_call: TRBV5-1
d_call: .
j_call: TRBJ1-3
cdr3_aa: CASSVSFSGASGNTIYF
cdr3_nt: TGCGCCAGCAGCGTTTCTTTTTCAGGGGCCTCTGGAAACACCATATATTTT

clone_size: .
v_call: TRBV27
d_call: TRBD1
j_call: TRBJ2-3
cdr3_aa: CASSETGTDTQYF
cdr3_nt: TGTGCCAGCAGTGAGACAGGGACAGATACGCAGTATTTT

clone_size: .
v_call: TRBV12-3/TRBV12-4
d_call: .
j_call: TRBJ1-2
cdr3_aa: CASSLRGYGYTF
cdr3_nt: TGTGCCAGCAGTTTACGCGGTTACGGCTACACCTTC

clone_size: .
v_call: TRBV3-1/TRBV3-2
d_call: TRBD1
j_call: TRBJ2-7
cdr3_aa: CASSRGTGGLSSYEQYF
cdr3_nt: TGTGCCAGCAGCCGGGGGACAGGGGGGCTGAGCTCCTACGAGCAGTACTTC

clone_size: few
v_call: TRBV10-3
d_call: .
j_call: TRBJ2-5
cdr3_aa: CAISELQGWETQYF
cdr3_nt: TGTGCCATCAGTGAGCTCCAGGGCTGGGAGACCCAGTACTTC

clone_size: .
v_call: TRBV7-2
d_call: .
j_call: TRBJ2-2
cdr3_aa: CASSLARQTPNTGELFF
cdr3_nt: TGTGCCAGCAGCTTAGCGAGGCAGACTCCGAACACCGGGGAGCTGTTTTTT

clone_size: .
v_call: TRBV6-6
d_call: TRBD1
j_call: TRBJ1-2
cdr3_aa: CASRGTGLQGYTF
cdr3_nt: TGTGCCAGCAGAGGGACAGGGCTACAAGGCTACACCTTC

clone_size: .
v_call: TRBV11-1
d_call: .
j_call: TRBJ1-2
cdr3_aa: CASSQGIWSYTF
cdr3_nt: TGTGCCAGCAGCCAGGGTATATGGTCTTACACCTTC

clone_size: .
v_call: TRBV5-1
d_call: .
j_call: TRBJ1-4
cdr3_aa: CASSLTLRGVSNEKLFF
cdr3_nt: TGCGCCAGCAGCTTAACCCTACGGGGTGTGTCAAATGAAAAACTGTTTTTT

clone_size: .
v_call: TRBV27
d_call: .
j_call: TRBJ1-6
cdr3_aa: CASSFADRNSPLHF
cdr3_nt: TGTGCCAGCAGTTTTGCGGACAGAAATTCACCCCTCCACTTT

clone_size: .
v_call: TRBV10-3
d_call: TRBD1
j_call: TRBJ1-1
cdr3_aa: CAISEYPRTGTTEAFF
cdr3_nt: TGTGCCATCAGTGAGTATCCCCGGACAGGGACAACTGAAGCTTTCTTT

clone_size: .
v_call: TRBV19
d_call: TRBD1
j_call: TRBJ2-7
cdr3_aa: CASSIGTDLSYEQYF
cdr3_nt: TGTGCCAGTAGTATTGGGACAGATCTCTCCTACGAGCAGTACTTC

clone_size: .
v_call: TRBV10-2
d_call: TRBD2
j_call: TRBJ2-3
cdr3_aa: CASSHTSGGSTDTQYF
cdr3_nt: TGCGCCAGCAGTCATACTAGCGGGGGTAGCACAGATACGCAGTATTTT

clone_size: .
v_call: TRBV18
d_call: .
j_call: TRBJ2-1
cdr3_aa: CASSPVRGVNEQFF
cdr3_nt: TGTGCCAGCTCACCGGTCAGGGGTGTCAATGAGCAGTTCTTC

clone_size: .
v_call: TRBV6-5
d_call: .
j_call: TRBJ1-3
cdr3_aa: CASGFRSGNTIYF
cdr3_nt: TGTGCCAGCGGCTTTCGCTCTGGAAACACCATATATTTT